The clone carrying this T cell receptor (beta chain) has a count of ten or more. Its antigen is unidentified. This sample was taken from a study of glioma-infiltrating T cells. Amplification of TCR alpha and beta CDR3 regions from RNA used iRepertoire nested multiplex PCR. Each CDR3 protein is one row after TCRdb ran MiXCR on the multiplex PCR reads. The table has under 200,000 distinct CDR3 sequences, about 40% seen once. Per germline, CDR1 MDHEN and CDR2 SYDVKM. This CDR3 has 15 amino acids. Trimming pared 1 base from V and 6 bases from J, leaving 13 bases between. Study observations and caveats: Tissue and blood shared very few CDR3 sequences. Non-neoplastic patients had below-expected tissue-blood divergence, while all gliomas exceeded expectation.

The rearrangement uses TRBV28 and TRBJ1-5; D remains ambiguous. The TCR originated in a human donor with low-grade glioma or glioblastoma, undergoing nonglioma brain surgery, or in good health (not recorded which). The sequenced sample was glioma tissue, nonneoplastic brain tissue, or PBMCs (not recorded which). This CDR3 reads CASSLYAGHGQPQHF. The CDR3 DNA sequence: TGTGCCAGCAGTTTATACGCAGGCCATGGTCAGCCCCAGCATTTT.